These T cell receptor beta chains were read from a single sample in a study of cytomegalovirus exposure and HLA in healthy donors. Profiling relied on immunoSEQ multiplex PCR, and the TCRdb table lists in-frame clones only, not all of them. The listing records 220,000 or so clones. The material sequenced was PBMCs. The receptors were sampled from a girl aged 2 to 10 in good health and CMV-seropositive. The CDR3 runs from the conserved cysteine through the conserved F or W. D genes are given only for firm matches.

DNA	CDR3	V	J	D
TGTGCCAGCAGTGAAGAGGGAGGGGATACGCAGTATTTT	CASSEEGGDTQYF	TRBV2	TRBJ2-3	TRBD2
TGTGCCAGCAGCCCCGGACAGGCGATTGTTAACTATGGCTACACCTTC	CASSPGQAIVNYGYTF	TRBV7-2	TRBJ1-2	TRBD1
TGTGCCAGCAGTTACGGGGACACCTCAGACTACGAGCAGTACTTC	CASSYGDTSDYEQYF	TRBV6-5	TRBJ2-7	-
TGTGCCAGCAAGATCGACAGGGACGACTCCTACGAGCAGTACTTC	CASKIDRDDSYEQYF	TRBV6-1	TRBJ2-7	TRBD1
TGTGCCAGTAGACCCCTTTCGACAGGTTACTTTCAGCCCCAGCATTTT	CASRPLSTGYFQPQHF	TRBV19	TRBJ1-5	-
TGTGCCAGCAGTGAAGTTCTAGCGGGAGAAAATGAGCAGTTCTTC	CASSEVLAGENEQFF	TRBV6-1	TRBJ2-1	TRBD2
TGTGCCAGCAGCCCTAACCGAAGACTAGCGGGATATATTTTTTGCTCCTACAATGAGCAGTTCTTC	CASSPNRRLAGYIFCSYNEQFF	TRBV27	TRBJ2-1	TRBD2
TGTGCCAGCAGCCCGGGAGAGAACACTGAAGCTTTCTTT	CASSPGENTEAFF	TRBV11-2	TRBJ1-1	-
TGTGCCAGCAGGAGGGGAGGAAGGATATATGGCTACACCTTC	CASRRGGRIYGYTF	TRBV28	TRBJ1-2	-
TGTGCCAGCAGTGTACTAGCGGGAGCAACAGATACGCAGTATTTT	CASSVLAGATDTQYF	TRBV27	TRBJ2-3	TRBD2
TGTGCCTGGAGTTTCGGTGAGCAGTTCTTC	CAWSFGEQFF	TRBV30	TRBJ2-1	-
TGTGCCAGCAGAATACAGGGGCGCACAGATACGCAGTATTTT	CASRIQGRTDTQYF	TRBV6-5	TRBJ2-3	TRBD1
TGTGCCAGCAGCCCCGGGTTTAGCGGGAGGGCCGATACGCAGTATTTT	CASSPGFSGRADTQYF	TRBV6-4	TRBJ2-3	TRBD2
TGTGCCAGCAGTCCTCAGGGAAACGGCTACACCTTC	CASSPQGNGYTF	TRBV6-5	TRBJ1-2	-
TGCGCCAGCAGCCCAGACTCCTCTAGCACAGATACGCAGTATTTT	CASSPDSSSTDTQYF	TRBV5-1	TRBJ2-3	-
TGTGCCAGCACCCGGGACAGGGGCGCAGATACGCAGTATTTT	CASTRDRGADTQYF	TRBV2	TRBJ2-3	TRBD1
TGTGCCACCAGCAGAGATCTTAGACAGCCCCAGCATTTT	CATSRDLRQPQHF	TRBV15	TRBJ1-5	-
TGTGCCAGCAGAGTTGGGAAACTAGGCCAAGAGACCCAGTACTTC	CASRVGKLGQETQYF	TRBV27	TRBJ2-5	-
TGTGCCAGCAGCTTAGGCAGGCAAGAGACCCAGTACTTC	CASSLGRQETQYF	TRBV7-6	TRBJ2-5	-
TGTGCCAGCAGCTTAGCGGGAGTCATTGAGCAGTTCTTC	CASSLAGVIEQFF	TRBV7-9	TRBJ2-1	-
TGTGCCTGGAGTGTTGGCAGGGAAGAGACCCAGTACTTC	CAWSVGREETQYF	TRBV30	TRBJ2-5	-
TGTGCCAGCAGCGTAGCTACCTCGGTCTCGCCTGGAAACACCATATATTTT	CASSVATSVSPGNTIYF	TRBV9	TRBJ1-3	-
TGTGCCAGCTCACCCCAGAGTCTGGGGAGCGAGCAGTACTTC	CASSPQSLGSEQYF	TRBV18	TRBJ2-7	-
TGTGCCAGCAGCTTGGGAGGGACTAGCGGGAGGGCCCACGAGCAGTACTTC	CASSLGGTSGRAHEQYF	TRBV5-4	TRBJ2-7	TRBD2
TGTGCCAGCATGAGTAGCTCGGGGACTGAAGCTTTCTTT	CASMSSSGTEAFF	TRBV27	TRBJ1-1	-